This T cell receptor (beta chain) was documented in a study of T cell changes during pregnancy in multiple sclerosis. Libraries were prepared by immunoSEQ multiplex PCR; TCRdb keeps only in-frame clonotypes and omits some of them. The sample holds about 59,000 clones; roughly 94% are singletons and the top ten take under 3%. V dropped 6 bases and J dropped 2 bases, with 15 bases sitting between them. CDR1 and CDR2 from the germline V gene are SGHDN and FVKESK. CDR3 length: 15 amino acids. The chain links TRBV14 to TRBJ2-3; tentative D call: TRBD2 (6 bases). Sequenced here: CD8+ T cells from peripheral blood mononuclear cells, sampled after pregnancy. The clonotype was recovered from a female donor with multiple sclerosis, enrolled in a pregnancy study. CDR3 protein: CASSPRRGYTDTQYF. The CDR3 bases are TGTGCCAGCAGTCCGCGGCGGGGATACACAGATACGCAGTATTTT. Together with reference TRBV14 and TRBJ2-3, the CDR3 gives the full variable domain: EAGVTQFPSHSVIEKGQTVTLRCDPISGHDNLYWYRRVMGKEIKFLLHFVKESKQDESGMPNNRFLAERTGGTYSTLKVQPAELEDSGVYFCASSPRRGYTDTQYFGPGTRLTVL.